Each of the 16 T cell receptor beta chains below was sequenced from the same sample in a study of blood T cell repertoires in COVID-19. Assay used: immunoSEQ multiplex PCR; TCRdb lists only in-frame clones, some missing. Found here are 52,000 or so clones, 78% of them singletons; the top ten hold approximately 4.9%. The specimen was peripheral blood. Every receptor here comes from a human donor in a cohort sampled during active COVID-19.

CDR3 region: CASSPVGRGKGNEKLFF. In nucleotides, the CDR3 is TGCGCCAGCAGCCCAGTGGGGCGGGGGAAGGGTAATGAAAAACTGTTTTTT. V and J are TRBV4-1 and TRBJ1-4, with D possibly being TRBD1 (5 bases). Looked up from germline, CDR1 is MGHRA and CDR2 is YSYEKL. Trimming shortened V by 4 bases and J by 4 bases, and 19 bases separated the two germline ends. There are 17 residues in the CDR3.

The V call is TRBV5-1, the J call TRBJ1-2; D unclear. V was pared by 3 bases and J by 2 bases, with 8 bases between. Germline-derived CDR1 and CDR2 are SGHRS and YFSETQ. The CDR3 has 13 amino acids. The CDR3 sequence: CASSYGSNYGYTF. CDR3 in DNA: TGCGCCAGCAGCTACGGGAGCAACTATGGCTACACCTTC.

CDR3 residues: CASSPRLPGTGPNTEAFF. In nucleotides, the CDR3 is TGTGCCAGCTCACCACGATTACCCGGGACAGGGCCAAACACTGAAGCTTTCTTT. The chain links TRBV18 to TRBJ1-1, with TRBD1 identical over 9 bases. This CDR3 has 18 residues. Germline loops: CDR1 KGHSH, CDR2 LQKENI. Trimming cost V 1 base and J 2 bases; bases outside gene matches: 11. The full variable domain, its missing parts supplied by reference TRBV18 and TRBJ1-1, is NAGVMQNPRHLVRRRGQEARLRCSPMKGHSHVYWYRQLPEEGLKFMVYLQKENIIDESGMPKERFSAEFPKEGPSILRIQQVVRGDSAAYFCASSPRLPGTGPNTEAFFGQGTRLTVV.

This chain links TRBV18 with TRBJ2-7; D remains unclear. Germline-derived CDR1 and CDR2 are KGHSH and LQKENI. V lost 2 bases and J 2 bases, leaving 7 bases between the germline ends. This CDR3 is built from 13 residues. The CDR3 loop is CASSPGLPYEQYF. Here the CDR3 DNA reads TGTGCCAGCTCACCAGGGCTTCCCTACGAGCAGTACTTC.

The chain recombines TRBV14 with TRBJ2-1; D call uncertain. This CDR3 is 13 amino acids long. Per germline, CDR1 SGHDN and CDR2 FVKESK. The V end lost 1 base, the J end lost 5 bases, and 6 bases lay between the germline ends. In DNA, the CDR3 is TGTGCCAGCAGCCAAGGCCCTAACAATGAGCAGTTCTTC. Its translation is CASSQGPNNEQFF.

The rearrangement uses TRBV23-1 and TRBJ2-7; TRBD2 might be the D (6 bases). TRBV23-1 is recorded as an ORF, its role being uncertain. The V end lost 3 bases, the J end lost 0 bases, and 18 bases lay between the germline ends. The CDR3 covers 17 residues. CDR3 in DNA: TGCGCCAGCAGTCACCCCCATGGCGGGGCCCTCTCCTACGAGCAGTACTTC. This gives the protein CASSHPHGGALSYEQYF.

The CDR3 DNA reads TGTGCCAGCAGTTTGACAGGACTGAACACTGAAGCTTTCTTT. This gives the protein CASSLTGLNTEAFF. This rearrangement joins TRBV27 to TRBJ1-1; perhaps TRBD1 as D (6 bases). Trimming removed 3 bases at V and 0 bases at J, with 8 bases between. CDR1 and CDR2 (germline): MNHEY, SMNVEV (reference sequence). This CDR3 spans 14 amino acids.

V usage is TRBV18 and J usage is TRBJ1-1; 8 bases match TRBD1. The trim removed 2 bases at V and 3 bases at J, leaving 8 bases unmatched. CDR1 and CDR2 (germline): KGHSH, LQKENI. CDR3 length: 16 amino acids. DNA for the CDR3: TGTGCCAGCTCACCATGGACAGGGTCCCTCGACACTGAAGCTTTCTTT. This gives the protein CASSPWTGSLDTEAFF.

This sequence joins TRBV27 and TRBJ2-7, with D possibly matching TRBD1 (6 bases). Germline-derived CDR1 and CDR2 are MNHEY and SMNVEV (reference sequence). V was cut by 5 bases and J by 2 bases, with 10 bases left in between. The CDR3 totals 13 residues. CDR3 nucleotides: TGTGCCAGCAGTACAGGGCCTACCTACGAGCAGTACTTC. Translated, it gives CASSTGPTYEQYF.

V is TRBV11-2 and J is TRBJ2-7, with 10 nucleotides matching TRBD1. The CDR3 runs 19 residues. CDR1 and CDR2 (germline): SGHAT, FQNNGV. Trimming removed 3 bases from V and 4 bases from J; junction bases left unmatched: 18. The CDR3 bases are TGTGCCAGCAGCTTGGACCGGGACAGGGGTCCCAAAATTTCGTACGAGCAGTACTTC. Translating gives CASSLDRDRGPKISYEQYF. Full variable domain (outside the CDR3, taken from reference TRBV11-2 and TRBJ2-7): EAGVAQSPRYKIIEKRQSVAFWCNPISGHATLYWYQQILGQGPKLLIQFQNNGVVDDSQLPKDRFSAERLKGVDSTLKIQPAKLEDSAVYLCASSLDRDRGPKISYEQYFGPGTRLTVT.

The chain carries TRBV6-6 and TRBJ2-2, with 7 bases aligning to TRBD1. Germline values: CDR1 MNHNY, CDR2 SVGAGI (reference sequence). The CDR3 totals 14 residues. Losses at the gene ends were 6 bases for V and 6 bases for J; bases not matched to a gene: 7. The CDR3, as DNA: TGTGCCAGCAGACTCGAGCAGGGGGCCGGGGAGCTGTTTTTT. As protein: CASRLEQGAGELFF.

The J gene is TRBJ2-7, the V gene TRBV5-8; D possibly corresponds to TRBD2 (7 bases). The V end was cut by 1 base, the J end by 3 bases, with 14 bases between. The CDR3 loop spans 15 amino acids. CDR1 and CDR2 from the germline V gene are SGHTS and YDEGEE. This CDR3 reads CASSLRGGTLYEQYF. The CDR3 region has the DNA TGTGCCAGCAGCTTGAGGGGGGGGACCCTCTACGAGCAGTACTTC.

The chain is built from TRBV4-1 and TRBJ1-5; 7 nucleotides match TRBD1. V gave up 2 bases and J gave up 1 base; unmatched junction bases: 20. CDR1 and CDR2 (germline): MGHRA, YSYEKL. This CDR3 spans 21 amino acids. The CDR3 reads CASSQRYIRTGTSISNQPQHF. The CDR3 region has the DNA TGCGCCAGCAGCCAAAGATACATTCGGACAGGAACCTCAATAAGCAATCAGCCCCAGCATTTT.

CDR3 residues: CASSLETSGRALSYEQYF. CDR3 nucleotide sequence: TGCGCCAGCAGCTTGGAGACTAGCGGGAGGGCCCTCTCCTACGAGCAGTACTTC. The chain has TRBV5-1 and TRBJ2-7; 14 bases fit TRBD2. This CDR3 region has 18 residues. The germline CDR1 and CDR2 sequences are SGHRS and YFSETQ. J was trimmed by 0 bases and V by 0 bases; bases with no gene match: 5.

V is TRBV10-2 and J is TRBJ1-1, with 8 bases that match TRBD1. Per the germline V gene, CDR1 is WSHSY and CDR2 is SAAADI. The CDR3 runs 15 residues. V gave up 3 bases and J gave up 0 bases; unmatched junction bases: 3. The CDR3 protein is CASSDRDRLNTEAFF. The DNA for the CDR3 is TGCGCCAGCAGTGACCGGGACAGGTTGAACACTGAAGCTTTCTTT.

The rearrangement uses TRBV6-5 and TRBJ2-7; 11 bases match TRBD2. The CDR3 is made up of 14 amino acids. Germline trimming cut 10 bases from V and 4 bases from J; bases unmatched to any gene: 9. CDR1 is MNHEY and CDR2 is SVGAGI in the germline V gene. The CDR3 DNA follows: TGTGCCACCTCGTCTTTAGCGGGGGGGTACGAGCAGTACTTC. Translating it yields CATSSLAGGYEQYF.